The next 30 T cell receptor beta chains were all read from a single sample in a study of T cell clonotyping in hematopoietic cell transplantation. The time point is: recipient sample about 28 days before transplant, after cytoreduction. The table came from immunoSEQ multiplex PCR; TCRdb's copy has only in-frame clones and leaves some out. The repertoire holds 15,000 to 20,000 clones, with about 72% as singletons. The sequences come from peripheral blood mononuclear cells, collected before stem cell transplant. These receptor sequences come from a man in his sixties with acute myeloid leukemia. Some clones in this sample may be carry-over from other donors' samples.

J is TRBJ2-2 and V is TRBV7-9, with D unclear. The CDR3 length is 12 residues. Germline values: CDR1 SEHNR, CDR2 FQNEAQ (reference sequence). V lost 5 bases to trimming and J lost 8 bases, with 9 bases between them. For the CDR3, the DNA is TGTGCCAGCAGCCCCGGTGATGGGGAGCTGTTTTTT. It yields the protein CASSPGDGELFF.

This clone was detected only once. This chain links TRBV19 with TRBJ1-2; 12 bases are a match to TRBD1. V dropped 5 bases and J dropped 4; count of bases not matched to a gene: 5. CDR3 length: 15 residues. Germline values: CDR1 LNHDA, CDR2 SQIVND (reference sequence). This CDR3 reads CASSGGTGGGYGYTF. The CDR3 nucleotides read TGTGCCAGTAGTGGCGGGACAGGGGGCGGCTATGGCTACACCTTC.

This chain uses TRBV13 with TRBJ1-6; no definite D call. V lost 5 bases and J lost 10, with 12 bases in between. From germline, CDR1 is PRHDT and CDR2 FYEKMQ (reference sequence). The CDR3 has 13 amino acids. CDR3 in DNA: TGTGCCAGCAGCCCCATGGTCAAATCACCCCTCCACTTT. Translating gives CASSPMVKSPLHF.

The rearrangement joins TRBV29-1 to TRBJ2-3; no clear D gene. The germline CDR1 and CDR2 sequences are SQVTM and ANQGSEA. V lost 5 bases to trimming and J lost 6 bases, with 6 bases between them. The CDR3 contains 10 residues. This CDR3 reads CSVKPDTQYF. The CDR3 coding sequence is TGCAGCGTTAAGCCGGATACGCAGTATTTT.

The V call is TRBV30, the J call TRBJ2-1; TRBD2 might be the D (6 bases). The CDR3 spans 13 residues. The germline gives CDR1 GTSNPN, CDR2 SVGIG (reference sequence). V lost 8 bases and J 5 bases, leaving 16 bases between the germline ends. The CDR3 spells CALHRDSHNEQFF. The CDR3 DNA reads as TGTGCCCTACACCGGGACTCACACAATGAGCAGTTCTTC.

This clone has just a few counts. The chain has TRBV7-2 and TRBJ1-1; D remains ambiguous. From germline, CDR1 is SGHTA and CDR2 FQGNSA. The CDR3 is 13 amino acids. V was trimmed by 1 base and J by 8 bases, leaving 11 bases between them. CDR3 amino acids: CASSLVVTKEAFF. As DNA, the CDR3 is TGTGCCAGCAGCTTAGTAGTAACGAAGGAAGCTTTCTTT.

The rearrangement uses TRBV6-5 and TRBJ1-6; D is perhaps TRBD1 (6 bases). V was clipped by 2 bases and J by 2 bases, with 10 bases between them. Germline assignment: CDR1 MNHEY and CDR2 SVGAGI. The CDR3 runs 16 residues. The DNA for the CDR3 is TGTGCCAGCAGTTACAGGGGGTACACCTATAATTCACCCCTCCACTTT. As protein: CASSYRGYTYNSPLHF.

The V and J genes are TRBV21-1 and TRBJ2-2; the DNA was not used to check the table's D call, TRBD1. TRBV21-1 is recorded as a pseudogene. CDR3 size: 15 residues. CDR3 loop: CASLAGTGCTGELFF. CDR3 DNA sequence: TGTGCCAGTCTGGCCGGGACAGGGTGCACCGGGGAGCTGTTTTTT.

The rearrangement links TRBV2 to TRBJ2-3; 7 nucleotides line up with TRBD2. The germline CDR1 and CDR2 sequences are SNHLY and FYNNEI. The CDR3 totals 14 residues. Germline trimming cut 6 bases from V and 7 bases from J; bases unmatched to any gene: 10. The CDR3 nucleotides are TGTGCCAGCAGCCCAGGGACTAATGTGAATACGCAGTATTTT. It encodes CASSPGTNVNTQYF.

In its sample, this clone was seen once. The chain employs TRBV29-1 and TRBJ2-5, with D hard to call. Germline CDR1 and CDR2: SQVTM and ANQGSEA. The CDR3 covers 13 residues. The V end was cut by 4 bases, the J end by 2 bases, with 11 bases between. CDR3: CSVVLDPQETQYF. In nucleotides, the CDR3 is TGCAGCGTTGTACTGGACCCACAAGAGACCCAGTACTTC.

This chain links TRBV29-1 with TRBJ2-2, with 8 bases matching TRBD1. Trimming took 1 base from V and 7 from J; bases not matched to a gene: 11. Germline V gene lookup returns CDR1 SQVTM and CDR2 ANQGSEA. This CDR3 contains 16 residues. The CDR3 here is CSVEGQGAQFGGELFF. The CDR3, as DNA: TGCAGCGTTGAAGGGCAGGGGGCGCAATTTGGCGGGGAGCTGTTTTTT.

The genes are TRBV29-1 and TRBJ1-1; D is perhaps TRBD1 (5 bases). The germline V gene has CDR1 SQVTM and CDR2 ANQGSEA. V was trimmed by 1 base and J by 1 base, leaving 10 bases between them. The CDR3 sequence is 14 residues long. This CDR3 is CSVEVGQGNTEAFF. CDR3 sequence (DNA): TGCAGCGTTGAAGTAGGTCAGGGGAACACTGAAGCTTTCTTT.

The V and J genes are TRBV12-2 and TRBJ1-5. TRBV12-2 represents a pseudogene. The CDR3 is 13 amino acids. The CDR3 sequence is CAKILSANQPQHF. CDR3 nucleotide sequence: TGTGCAAAGATACTGTCTGCTAATCAGCCCCAGCATTTT.

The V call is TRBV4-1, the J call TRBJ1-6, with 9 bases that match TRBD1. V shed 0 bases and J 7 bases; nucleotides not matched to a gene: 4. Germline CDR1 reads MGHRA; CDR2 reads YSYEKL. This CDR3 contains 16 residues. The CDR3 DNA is TGCGCCAGCAGCCAAGAGGGACAGGGAGGGAATTCACCCCTCCACTTT. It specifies CASSQEGQGGNSPLHF.

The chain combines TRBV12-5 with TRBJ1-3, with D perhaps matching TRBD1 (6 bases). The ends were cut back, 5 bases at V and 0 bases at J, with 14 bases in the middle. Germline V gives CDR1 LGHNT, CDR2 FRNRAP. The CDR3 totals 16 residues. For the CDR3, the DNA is TGTGCTAGTGGTACAGGGACGGCGAGCTCTGGAAACACCATATATTTT. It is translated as CASGTGTASSGNTIYF.

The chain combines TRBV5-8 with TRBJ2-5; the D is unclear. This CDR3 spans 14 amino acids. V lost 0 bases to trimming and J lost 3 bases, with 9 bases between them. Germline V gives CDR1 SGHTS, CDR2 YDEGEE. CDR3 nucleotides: TGTGCCAGCAGCTTGGACTACTTTAAAGAGACCCAGTACTTC. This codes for CASSLDYFKETQYF.

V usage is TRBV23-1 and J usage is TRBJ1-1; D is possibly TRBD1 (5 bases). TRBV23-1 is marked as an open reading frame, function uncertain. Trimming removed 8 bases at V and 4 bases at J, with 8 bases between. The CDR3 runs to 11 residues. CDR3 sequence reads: CASRQGTEAFF. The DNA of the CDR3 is TGCGCCAGCCGGCAGGGCACTGAAGCTTTCTTT.

The CDR3 region has the DNA TGTGCCATCAGTGAGAGGGACGGCCCCTACGAGCAGTACTTC. It translates to CAISERDGPYEQYF. This chain joins TRBV10-3 and TRBJ2-7; tentatively, D is TRBD1 or TRBD2 (5 bases each). The CDR3 runs to 14 residues. V was clipped by 2 bases and J by 2 bases, with 10 bases between them. Per the germline V gene, CDR1 is ENHRY and CDR2 is SYGVKD.

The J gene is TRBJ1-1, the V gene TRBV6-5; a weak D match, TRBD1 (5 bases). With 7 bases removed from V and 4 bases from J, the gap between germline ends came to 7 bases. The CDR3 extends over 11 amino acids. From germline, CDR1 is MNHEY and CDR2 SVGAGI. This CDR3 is CASTGGTEAFF. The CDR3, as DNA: TGTGCCAGCACGGGGGGCACTGAAGCTTTCTTT.

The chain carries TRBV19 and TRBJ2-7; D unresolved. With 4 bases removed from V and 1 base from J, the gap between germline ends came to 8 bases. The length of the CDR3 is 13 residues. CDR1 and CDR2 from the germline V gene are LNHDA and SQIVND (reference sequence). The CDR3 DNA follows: TGTGCCAGTAGTAAGAGGTCTTCCTACGAGCAGTACTTC. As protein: CASSKRSSYEQYF.

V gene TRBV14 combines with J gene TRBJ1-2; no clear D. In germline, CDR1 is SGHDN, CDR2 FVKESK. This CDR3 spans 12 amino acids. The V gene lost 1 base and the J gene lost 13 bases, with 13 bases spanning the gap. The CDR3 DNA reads TGTGCCAGCAGCCAAGGGTCGGAGGTTGCCACCTTC. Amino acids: CASSQGSEVATF.

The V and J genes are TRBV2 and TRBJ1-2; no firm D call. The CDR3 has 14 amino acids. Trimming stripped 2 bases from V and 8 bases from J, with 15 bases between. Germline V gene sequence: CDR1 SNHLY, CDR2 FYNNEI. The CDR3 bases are TGTGCCAGCAGTGAATTAAAGGGAATGGAAGGCTACACCTTC. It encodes CASSELKGMEGYTF.

CDR3 amino acids: CASSLKGGTGELFF. CDR3 nucleotide sequence: TGTGCCAGCAGCTTAAAGGGGGGCACCGGGGAGCTGTTTTTT. The chain has TRBV7-8 and TRBJ2-2; D could derive from TRBD1 or TRBD2 (6 bases each). Trimming removed 2 bases at V and 4 bases at J, with 8 bases between. CDR1 and CDR2 from the germline V gene are SGHVS and FQNEAQ. The CDR3 contains 14 residues.

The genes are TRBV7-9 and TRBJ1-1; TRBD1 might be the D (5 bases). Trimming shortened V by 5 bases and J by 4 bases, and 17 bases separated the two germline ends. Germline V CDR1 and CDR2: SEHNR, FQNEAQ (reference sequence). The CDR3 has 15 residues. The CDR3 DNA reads TGTGCCAGCAGCAGAGCAGGGTATCGGAGCACTGAAGCTTTCTTT. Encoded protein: CASSRAGYRSTEAFF.

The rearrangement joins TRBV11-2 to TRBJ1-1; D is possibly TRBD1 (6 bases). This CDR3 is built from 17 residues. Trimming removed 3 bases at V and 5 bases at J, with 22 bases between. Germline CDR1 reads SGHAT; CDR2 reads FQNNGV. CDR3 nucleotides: TGTGCCAGCAGCTTTATTAACGCCGGGGGCGATAAGACTGAAGCTTTCTTT. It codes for CASSFINAGGDKTEAFF.

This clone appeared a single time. The CDR3 nucleotides read TGTGCCACCAGCAGATTGGCCGGGGAGCTGTTTTTT. This encodes CATSRLAGELFF. The chain recombines TRBV15 with TRBJ2-2, with D unresolved. CDR3 size: 12 residues. V was cut by 2 bases and J by 6 bases, with 4 bases left in between. Germline-derived CDR1 and CDR2 are LNHNV and YYDKDF (reference sequence). The full variable domain, rest sourced from reference TRBV15 and TRBJ2-2, is DAMVIQNPRYQVTQFGKPVTLSCSQTLNHNVMYWYQQKSSQAPKLLFHYYDKDFNNEADTPDNFQSRRPNTSFCFLDIRSPGLGDTAMYLCATSRLAGELFFGEGSRLTVL.

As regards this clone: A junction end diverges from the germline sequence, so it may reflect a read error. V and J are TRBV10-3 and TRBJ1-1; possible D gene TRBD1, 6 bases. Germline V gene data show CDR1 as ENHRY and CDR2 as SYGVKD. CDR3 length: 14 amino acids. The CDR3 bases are TGTGCCAGCAGTTACTCCCAAGGGGGAAGTGAAGCTTTCTTT. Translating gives CASSYSQGGSEAFF.

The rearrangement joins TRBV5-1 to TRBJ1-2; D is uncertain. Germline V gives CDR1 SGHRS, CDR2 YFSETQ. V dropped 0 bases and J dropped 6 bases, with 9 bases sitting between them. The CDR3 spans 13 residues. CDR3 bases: TGCGCCAGCAGCTTGGGTCCCGCCAATGGCTACACCTTC. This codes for CASSLGPANGYTF.

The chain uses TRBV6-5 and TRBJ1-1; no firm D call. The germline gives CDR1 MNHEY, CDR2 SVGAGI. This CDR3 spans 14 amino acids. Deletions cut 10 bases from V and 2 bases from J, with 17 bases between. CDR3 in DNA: TGTGCCACCGGATCGACGGAGACTAACACTGAAGCTTTCTTT. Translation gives CATGSTETNTEAFF.

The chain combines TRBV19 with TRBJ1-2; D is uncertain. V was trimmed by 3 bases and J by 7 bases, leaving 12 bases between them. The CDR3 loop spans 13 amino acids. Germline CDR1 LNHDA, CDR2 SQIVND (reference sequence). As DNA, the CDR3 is TGTGCCAGTAGTATTGGAGTAGGCACTGGCTACACCTTC. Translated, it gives CASSIGVGTGYTF.